This TCR beta chain was identified during a study of cytomegalovirus exposure and HLA in healthy donors. Findings and caveats of the study: Cytomegalovirus association was assigned to about 150 TCR beta chains. The dataset shows that most TCR sequences were rare, while some public TCRs occurred in many donors.

As for this clone: Antigen unknown.

Germline CDR1 is SQVTM and CDR2 is ANQGSEA. The ends were cut back, 7 bases at V and 3 bases at J, with 18 bases in the middle. The CDR3 is made up of 14 amino acids. Primers: 60 Vbeta forward and 13 Jbeta reverse. The table came from immunoSEQ multiplex PCR; TCRdb's copy has only in-frame clones and leaves some out. The repertoire includes approximately 100,000 clones, roughly 70% of them detected once, and 5.4% sits in the top ten. Among the donors, all were healthy bone marrow donors. Sequencing was performed on PBMCs. This chain links TRBV29-1 with TRBJ1-1; unclear D gene. The receptor was derived from a woman aged 70-85 years in good health and CMV-seropositive. This CDR3 is CSALDTGSYTEAFF. The CDR3 bases are TGCAGCGCCTTAGACACGGGGAGCTACACTGAAGCTTTCTTT.